This entry lists 23 T cell receptor beta chains sequenced from one sample in a study of T cell responses to AZD1222 COVID-19 vaccine. The protocol was immunoSEQ multiplex PCR, while the TCRdb copy is restricted to in-frame clones and leaves out a portion. The sample has about 140,000 clones, approximately 92% seen once. The starting material was peripheral blood, obtained 28 days after the second AZD1222 dose. These TCRs come from an adult who received the AZD1222 COVID-19 vaccine.

The chain joins TRBV2 to TRBJ1-2; 8 nucleotides agree with TRBD1. V shed 3 bases and J 4 bases; nucleotides not matched to a gene: 4. This CDR3 is 14 amino acids long. Germline CDR1 is SNHLY and CDR2 is FYNNEI. CDR3 nucleotides: TGTGCCAGCAGTGACGTTACAGGGGGCTATGGCTACACCTTC. Translating it yields CASSDVTGGYGYTF.

The genes are TRBV11-1 and TRBJ1-1; D uncertain. The CDR3 has 16 residues. The V gene lost 2 bases and the J gene lost 1 base, with 14 bases spanning the gap. Germline V lookup: CDR1 SGHAT, CDR2 FQDESV (reference sequence). This CDR3 is CASSLTPYRENTEAFF. CDR3 DNA sequence: TGTGCCAGCAGCTTAACCCCCTATAGGGAGAACACTGAAGCTTTCTTT.

The chain recombines TRBV5-4 with TRBJ2-7; 7 bases map to TRBD1. This CDR3 spans 14 amino acids. The junction had 10 bases not matched to a gene; V was cut back by 4 bases and J by 6 bases. Germline V CDR1 and CDR2: SGHNT, YYREEE (reference sequence). DNA of the CDR3: TGTGCCAGCAGCCCTACAGGGGATCCCGGCGAGCAGTACTTC. This translates into CASSPTGDPGEQYF.

The rearrangement links TRBV18 to TRBJ1-2; D call uncertain. The germline CDR1 and CDR2 sequences are KGHSH and LQKENI. V was trimmed by 2 bases and J by 3 bases, leaving 25 bases between them. The CDR3 is 19 residues long. CDR3 loop: CASSPIKGSSTARDYGYTF. CDR3 coding DNA: TGTGCCAGCTCACCAATTAAAGGAAGCTCCACCGCTCGCGACTATGGCTACACCTTC.

The J gene is TRBJ1-1, the V gene TRBV7-2; D not certain. In germline, CDR1 is SGHTA, CDR2 FQGNSA. Trimming left V 5 bases short and J 2 bases short, with 12 bases between. CDR3 length equals 14 residues. Written as DNA, the CDR3 is TGTGCCAGCAGCCCGAGAAGCGGCAACACTGAAGCTTTCTTT. Protein: CASSPRSGNTEAFF.

The V and J genes are TRBV6-5 and TRBJ1-2; maybe TRBD1 (6 bases). The germline V gene has CDR1 MNHEY and CDR2 SVGAGI. The CDR3 runs to 14 residues. V lost 8 bases and J 1 base, leaving 14 bases between the germline ends. The CDR3 spells CASRQGQNNYGYTF. The CDR3 bases are TGTGCCAGCCGCCAAGGACAGAATAACTATGGCTACACCTTC.

The chain joins TRBV4-1 to TRBJ2-5; D is tentatively TRBD1 or TRBD2 (6 bases each). Germline loops: CDR1 MGHRA, CDR2 YSYEKL. The CDR3 is 17 residues long. With 4 bases removed from V and 0 bases from J, the gap between germline ends came to 18 bases. The CDR3 DNA sequence: TGCGCCAGCAGCCGGGGACAACTAGCAGGAGACCAAGAGACCCAGTACTTC. Translated, it gives CASSRGQLAGDQETQYF.

The chain combines TRBV4-2 with TRBJ2-7; either TRBD1 or TRBD2 may fit D (6 bases each). V lost 0 bases, J lost 0 bases, and 12 bases lay in between. This CDR3 contains 16 residues. Germline assignment: CDR1 LGHNA and CDR2 YNFKEQ. Written as DNA, the CDR3 is TGTGCCAGCAGCCAAGATCCGGGGGCGAGCTCCTACGAGCAGTACTTC. As protein: CASSQDPGASSYEQYF.

This clone appeared a single time. The chain carries TRBV5-6 and TRBJ2-7; TRBD1 or TRBD2 may be the D gene (6 bases each). V shed 1 base and J shed 0 bases, with 8 bases lying between them. The CDR3 runs 14 residues. Germline values: CDR1 SGHDT, CDR2 YYEEEE. CDR3 coding DNA: TGTGCCAGCAGCTTGAAGGGGGGCTCCTACGAGCAGTACTTC. Protein sequence: CASSLKGGSYEQYF.

The V gene is TRBV3-1 (or the pseudogene TRBV3-2), the J gene TRBJ2-3, with D unclear. Germline CDR1 is LGHDT and CDR2 is YNNKEL (reference sequence). The V end lost 0 bases, the J end lost 1 base, and 11 bases lay between the germline ends. The CDR3 runs to 16 residues. CDR3 residues: CASSQDRLPGTDTQYF. CDR3 nucleotides: TGTGCCAGCAGCCAAGATCGACTCCCGGGCACAGATACGCAGTATTTT.

CDR3 sequence reads: CASTPPGDGYTF. DNA of the CDR3: TGTGCCAGCACTCCGCCGGGTGACGGCTACACCTTC. The chain uses TRBV6-6 and TRBJ1-2; no firm D call. The CDR3 runs 12 residues. Trimming left V 7 bases short and J 8 bases short, with 14 bases between. Germline values: CDR1 MNHNY, CDR2 SVGAGI (reference sequence).

This chain links TRBV19 with TRBJ1-1; unclear D gene. Trimming cost V 4 bases and J 4 bases, with 16 bases left between them. Germline V lookup: CDR1 LNHDA, CDR2 SQIVND (reference sequence). The CDR3 length is 15 residues. In nucleotides, the CDR3 is TGTGCCAGTAGTAGAGGACGGGAGTTGATCACTGAAGCTTTCTTT. Its translation: CASSRGRELITEAFF.

The chain combines TRBV6-5 with TRBJ1-2; D is uncertain. V lost 6 bases and J lost 6, with 20 bases in between. This CDR3 has 15 residues. Germline CDR1 is MNHEY and CDR2 is SVGAGI. The CDR3 loop is CASREDGRRVDGYTF. The CDR3 DNA reads TGTGCCAGCAGAGAGGACGGGAGGAGGGTGGATGGCTACACCTTC.

V is TRBV2 and J is TRBJ2-2; D unresolved. The germline CDR1 and CDR2 sequences are SNHLY and FYNNEI. The CDR3 is 16 amino acids. Trimming cost V 8 bases and J 5 bases, with 21 bases left between them. CDR3 nucleotide sequence: TGTGCCAGCTCGATTCAGGTATTAGAAAGGACCGGGGAGCTGTTTTTT. It encodes CASSIQVLERTGELFF. Full variable domain (missing parts from reference TRBV2 and TRBJ2-2): EPEVTQTPSHQVTQMGQEVILRCVPISNHLYFYWYRQILGQKVEFLVSFYNNEISEKSEIFDDQFSVERPDGSNFTLKIRSTKLEDSAMYFCASSIQVLERTGELFFGEGSRLTVL.

The genes are TRBV5-4 and TRBJ2-7; TRBD1 agrees at 7 bases. Trimming took 3 bases from V and 6 from J; bases not matched to a gene: 6. Germline V gene data show CDR1 as SGHNT and CDR2 as YYREEE (reference sequence). The CDR3 spans 13 residues. CDR3 bases: TGTGCCAGCAGCTGGACAGGATCGCGCGAGCAGTACTTC. Amino acids: CASSWTGSREQYF.

The J gene is TRBJ2-7, the V gene TRBV7-8; D not certain. Looked up from germline, CDR1 is SGHVS and CDR2 is FQNEAQ. There are 13 residues in the CDR3. V lost 5 bases and J 3 bases, leaving 11 bases between the germline ends. The chain's CDR3 is CASSTAGSYEQYF. DNA of the CDR3: TGTGCCAGCAGCACAGCCGGTAGCTACGAGCAGTACTTC.

This sequence joins TRBV19 and TRBJ1-5, with a tentative D call TRBD1 (6 bases). With 5 bases removed from V and 7 bases from J, the gap between germline ends came to 21 bases. Germline lookup yields CDR1 LNHDA and CDR2 SQIVND (reference sequence). The CDR3 consists of 16 residues. The CDR3 spells CASSPRLWGLGQPQHF. Here the CDR3 DNA reads TGTGCCAGTAGTCCCCGTCTCTGGGGGCTAGGACAGCCCCAGCATTTT.

The V call is TRBV7-6, the J call TRBJ2-3, with D hard to call. V gave up 3 bases and J gave up 6 bases, with 19 bases separating them. The CDR3 contains 16 residues. Germline CDR1 SGHVS, CDR2 FNYEAQ. The CDR3 spells CASSLRSGVLRDTQYF. CDR3 sequence (DNA): TGTGCCAGCAGCTTGCGGTCAGGTGTTCTTAGGGATACGCAGTATTTT.

The V gene is TRBV30, the J gene TRBJ1-1; D is ambiguous. This CDR3 has 13 residues. In germline, CDR1 is GTSNPN, CDR2 SVGIG (reference sequence). Trimming removed 4 bases at V and 0 bases at J, with 9 bases between. The CDR3 loop reads CAWTRTVNTEAFF. The CDR3 DNA reads TGTGCCTGGACAAGGACGGTGAACACTGAAGCTTTCTTT.

The gene calls are TRBV4-1 and TRBJ1-6; D is perhaps TRBD1 (5 bases). The ends were cut back, 1 base at V and 7 bases at J, with 11 bases in the middle. CDR3 size: 15 residues. Germline V gene sequence: CDR1 MGHRA, CDR2 YSYEKL. For the CDR3, the DNA is TGCGCCAGCAGCCAAGCAGGGATTCCCAATTCACCCCTCCACTTT. It yields the protein CASSQAGIPNSPLHF.

The chain links TRBV7-9 to TRBJ1-2, with D possibly TRBD1 on 5 matching bases. The germline V gene has CDR1 SEHNR and CDR2 FQNEAQ (reference sequence). Trimming shortened V by 3 bases and J by 4 bases, and 12 bases separated the two germline ends. This CDR3 is built from 14 residues. The CDR3 reads CASSFGRGTYGYTF. For the CDR3, the DNA is TGTGCCAGCAGCTTTGGTCGGGGCACCTATGGCTACACCTTC.

This chain joins TRBV11-1 and TRBJ1-1; a possible D gene is TRBD1 (5 bases). This CDR3 region has 14 residues. Trimming took 4 bases from V and 3 from J, leaving 12 bases between them. The germline V gene has CDR1 SGHAT and CDR2 FQDESV (reference sequence). In nucleotides, the CDR3 is TGTGCCAGCAGCTCTCAGGGCGGGTACACTGAAGCTTTCTTT. Translation: CASSSQGGYTEAFF.

V usage is TRBV18 and J usage is TRBJ2-7; D perhaps matches TRBD1 (6 bases). The length of the CDR3 is 17 residues. Germline values: CDR1 KGHSH, CDR2 LQKENI. Trimming removed 3 bases at V and 4 bases at J, with 22 bases between. As DNA, the CDR3 is TGTGCCAGCTCACCTCGTAACCCGACAGGACAAGGGTACGAGCAGTACTTC. This encodes CASSPRNPTGQGYEQYF.